This T cell receptor (beta chain) was sequenced during a study of blood T cell repertoires in COVID-19. About the study: Spain, Italy and the United States supplied samples that represented acute and convalescent COVID-19. PBMCs, B-cell-depleted T cells, or T cells were the source of the cDNA or gDNA that made up the material.

The germline gives CDR1 LGHNA, CDR2 YSLEER. CDR3 length: 16 amino acids. Trimming left V 4 bases short and J 6 bases short, with 18 bases between. The table came from immunoSEQ multiplex PCR; TCRdb's copy has only in-frame clones and leaves some out. Altogether about 250,000 clones are present, more than 70% being singletons, with the ten largest covering roughly 6.3%. The TCR was taken from a woman in her 30s with COVID-19, enrolled during active disease. Sequencing was performed on peripheral blood. The chain links TRBV4-3 to TRBJ2-2; a possible D gene is TRBD2 (5 bases). The CDR3 region is CASSRERTPLPGELFF. CDR3 nucleotide sequence: TGCGCCAGCAGCCGAGAACGGACTCCTCTTCCCGGGGAGCTGTTTTTT.